The sample holds one count of the clone carrying this TCR beta chain. Assay: immunoSEQ multiplex PCR; the TCRdb copy retains only in-frame clones and omits some. Of 70,000 or so clones listed, approximately 91% are singletons. This specimen comes from a study of T cell changes during pregnancy in multiple sclerosis. V was cut by 1 base and J by 3 bases, with 8 bases left in between. This CDR3 contains 14 residues. Germline V gene sequence: CDR1 SGHTA, CDR2 FQGNSA. This chain connects TRBV7-2 to TRBJ2-3, with TRBD2 as a possible D gene (5 bases). This clonotype originated in a female donor with multiple sclerosis, enrolled in a pregnancy study. The sequences come from peripheral blood, collected in the third trimester of pregnancy. DNA for the CDR3: TGTGCCAGCAGCTTAGGGACTTTTACAGATACGCAGTATTTT. Residues: CASSLGTFTDTQYF.